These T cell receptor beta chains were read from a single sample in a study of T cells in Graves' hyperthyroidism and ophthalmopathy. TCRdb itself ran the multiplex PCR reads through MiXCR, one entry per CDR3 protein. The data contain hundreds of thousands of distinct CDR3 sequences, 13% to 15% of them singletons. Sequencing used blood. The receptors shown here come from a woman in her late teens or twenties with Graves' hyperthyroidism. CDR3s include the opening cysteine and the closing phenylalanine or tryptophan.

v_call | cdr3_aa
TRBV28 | CASSLSTDTQYF
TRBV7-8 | CASVRGRAENEQFF
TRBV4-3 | CASSQDQLAGDTTSGELFF
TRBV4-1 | CASRPLLPSPGELFF
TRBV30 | CAWSSDRVSNEQFF
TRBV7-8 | CASSLETGNTIYF
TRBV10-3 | CAISERAENTEAFF
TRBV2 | CASSGTGVTGELFF
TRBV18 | CATAKTVRGNGNTIYF
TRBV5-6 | CASSLRARGTGELFF
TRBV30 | CAWSASASYNEQFF